The 8 T cell receptor beta chains below all came from one sample that was sequenced in a study of T cell clonotyping in hematopoietic cell transplantation. Data came from immunoSEQ multiplex PCR; TCRdb stores just in-frame clones and leaves some out. The profile covers 7,200 or so clones, with around 88% appearing a single time and around 8% taken by the ten largest. The sample consisted of PBMCs, taken 100 days after allogeneic stem cell transplant. The receptors were gathered from a male patient aged 18 to 35 who had an allogeneic stem cell transplant from a related donor, so the T cells may come from the graft donor. Some clones in this sample may be carry-over from other donors' samples.

This clone occurred once. The V and J genes are TRBV5-1 and TRBJ2-7, with D possibly TRBD2 on 5 matching bases. CDR1 and CDR2 (germline): SGHRS, YFSETQ. Deletions cut 4 bases from V and 3 bases from J, with 20 bases between. The CDR3 loop spans 16 amino acids. For the CDR3, the DNA is TGCGCCAGCAGCACGGACTCACAGCTGAAGCGCTACGAGCAGTACGTC. Its translation: CASSTDSQLKRYEQYV.

This rearrangement joins TRBV6-1 to TRBJ1-3; D remains ambiguous. Per the germline V gene, CDR1 is MNHNS and CDR2 is SASEGT. V was clipped by 7 bases and J by 4 bases, with 17 bases between them. This CDR3 is built from 15 residues. CDR3 sequence reads: CASILEVASGNTIYF. Written as DNA, the CDR3 is TGTGCCAGCATCCTCGAGGTGGCTTCCGGAAACACCATATATTTT.

The chain recombines TRBV5-1 with TRBJ2-1; the match to TRBD2 covers 8 bases. CDR3 length equals 11 residues. V gave up 5 bases and J gave up 8 bases; unmatched junction bases: 0. CDR1 is SGHRS and CDR2 is YFSETQ in the germline V gene. DNA for the CDR3: TGCGCCAGCAGGACTAGCGATGAGCAGTTCTTC. Protein sequence: CASRTSDEQFF.

V and J are TRBV11-3 and TRBJ2-3; D gene unclear. CDR3 length equals 16 residues. CDR1 is SGHNT and CDR2 is YENEEA in the germline V gene. V was clipped by 0 bases and J by 1 base, with 11 bases between them. The CDR3 DNA reads as TGTGCCAGCAGCTTAGACCATGGCGGAGGCACAGATACGCAGTATTTT. Protein: CASSLDHGGGTDTQYF.

This clone was picked up one time. The J gene is TRBJ2-2, the V gene TRBV9; 7 bases match TRBD1. Looked up from germline, CDR1 is SGDLS and CDR2 is YYNGEE. V shed 1 base and J 1 base; nucleotides not matched to a gene: 4. The CDR3 has 16 residues. The CDR3 coding sequence is TGTGCCAGCAGCGTACTAGGGACAGTGAACACCGGGGAGCTGTTTTTT. Translated: CASSVLGTVNTGELFF.

The rearrangement uses TRBV29-1 and TRBJ2-3; TRBD2 aligns across 7 bases. Germline trimming cut 3 bases from V and 2 bases from J; bases unmatched to any gene: 11. Per the germline V gene, CDR1 is SQVTM and CDR2 is ANQGSEA. The CDR3 is 16 residues long. The CDR3 DNA reads as TGCAGCGTTGAGATGGTCGAGCGGGGCTTCACAGATACGCAGTATTTT. Its protein is CSVEMVERGFTDTQYF.

The chain joins TRBV6-1 to TRBJ1-2; no clear D gene. The germline V gene has CDR1 MNHNS and CDR2 SASEGT. CDR3 length: 16 residues. V was cut by 0 bases and J by 1 base, with 12 bases left in between. CDR3 DNA sequence: TGTGCCAGCAGTGAAGCGGCAGACGACGTTAACTATGGCTACACCTTC. It encodes CASSEAADDVNYGYTF.

The chain links TRBV5-4 to TRBJ1-1; 8 nucleotides match TRBD1. The CDR3 spans 19 residues. Germline values: CDR1 SGHNT, CDR2 YYREEE (reference sequence). The trim removed 4 bases at V and 0 bases at J, leaving 17 bases unmatched. Here the CDR3 DNA reads TGTGCCAGCAGCCTAGGTGGCCTCGGACAGGGCGGGTTGAACACTGAAGCTTTCTTT. Translated: CASSLGGLGQGGLNTEAFF.